What follows are 27 T cell receptor beta chains derived from one specimen sequenced in a study of blood T cell repertoires in COVID-19. Profiled with immunoSEQ multiplex PCR; TCRdb holds only in-frame clones, not every one. The sample carries about 220,000 clones, around 80% recorded once. The sequenced sample was peripheral blood. Receptor source: a woman between 65 and 79 years old with acute or convalescent COVID-19.

The V call is TRBV2, the J call TRBJ1-3; D is undetermined. The CDR3 runs to 16 residues. Germline CDR1 and CDR2: SNHLY and FYNNEI. Trimming removed 4 bases at V and 2 bases at J, with 15 bases between. CDR3 sequence (DNA): TGTGCCAGCAGTGGAGGAGGCAGGAAAGCTGGAAACACCATATATTTT. It specifies CASSGGGRKAGNTIYF.

The chain uses TRBV9 and TRBJ1-3, with a possible D match to TRBD1 (5 bases). The CDR3 runs to 14 residues. Germline V gives CDR1 SGDLS, CDR2 YYNGEE. Trimming took off 0 bases at V and 4 bases at J, with 8 bases between the two ends. The CDR3, as DNA: TGTGCCAGCAGCGTAGCAGGGTACGGAAACACCATATATTTT. Residues: CASSVAGYGNTIYF. Looking up the rest from reference TRBV9 and TRBJ1-3 gives the full variable domain: DSGVTQTPKHLITATGQRVTLRCSPRSGDLSVYWYQQSLDQGLQFLIQYYNGEERAKGNILERFSAQQFPDLHSELNLSSLELGDSALYFCASSVAGYGNTIYFGEGSWLTVV.

This sequence joins TRBV7-8 and TRBJ1-4, with 10 positions matching TRBD1. CDR3 length: 17 amino acids. After removal of 3 bases from V and 3 bases from J, the junction contained 7 bases not matched to a gene. Germline values: CDR1 SGHVS, CDR2 FQNEAQ. As DNA, the CDR3 is TGTGCCAGCAGCTTCGACAGGGGGCTTGTGGCTAATGAAAAACTGTTTTTT. Its translation: CASSFDRGLVANEKLFF.

The chain recombines TRBV6-5 with TRBJ2-7, with TRBD2 matching 9 bases. The V gene's germline CDR1 is MNHEY and CDR2 SVGAGI. The V segment lost 2 bases and the J segment 4 bases; nucleotides outside the gene matches: 3. There are 14 residues in the CDR3. The CDR3 sequence: CASSYERGDYEQYF. In DNA, the CDR3 is TGTGCCAGCAGTTACGAGCGGGGGGATTACGAGCAGTACTTC.

This clone showed up just a few times. This rearrangement joins TRBV6-5 to TRBJ1-5; TRBD1 is a possible D gene (5 bases). The CDR3 runs 13 residues. Germline CDR1 is MNHEY and CDR2 is SVGAGI. Trimming removed 11 bases from V and 6 bases from J, with 17 bases in between. The CDR3 region has the DNA TGTGCCGGCACCCCGGAAAGGGGTCAGCCCCAGCATTTT. This encodes CAGTPERGQPQHF.

V usage is TRBV7-9 and J usage is TRBJ1-5, with 8 bases matching TRBD1. This CDR3 region has 14 residues. In germline, CDR1 is SEHNR, CDR2 FQNEAQ (reference sequence). The junction had 5 bases not matched to a gene; V was cut back by 5 bases and J by 5 bases. CDR3 sequence reads: CASSPDRGDQPQHF. The CDR3 region has the DNA TGTGCCAGCAGCCCCGACAGGGGCGATCAGCCCCAGCATTTT. The entire variable domain, with the rest obtained from reference TRBV7-9 and TRBJ1-5, is as follows: DTGVSQNPRHKITKRGQNVTFRCDPISEHNRLYWYRQTLGQGPEFLTYFQNEAQLEKSRLLSDRFSAERPKGSFSTLEIQRTEQGDSAMYLCASSPDRGDQPQHFGDGTRLSIL.

CDR3 residues: CASSLGLLNQPQHF. The CDR3 DNA is TGTGCCAGTAGTTTGGGACTTTTAAATCAGCCCCAGCATTTT. The gene calls are TRBV19 and TRBJ1-5; TRBD1 might be the D (5 bases). The CDR3 has 14 amino acids. The germline V gene has CDR1 LNHDA and CDR2 SQIVND (reference sequence). V lost 5 bases and J lost 4, with 12 bases in between.

This clone was counted only a few times. This chain uses TRBV5-4 with TRBJ1-1; D is undetermined. The germline V gene encodes CDR1 SGHNT and CDR2 YYREEE (reference sequence). CDR3 length equals 14 residues. Trimming stripped 5 bases from V and 5 bases from J, with 16 bases between. CDR3 in amino acids: CASSPDGSETEAFF. For the CDR3, the DNA is TGTGCCAGCAGTCCTGACGGGTCGGAGACTGAAGCTTTCTTT.

This rearrangement joins TRBV10-1 to TRBJ2-3, with 7 bases fitting TRBD1. The CDR3 runs to 16 residues. The junction had 13 bases not matched to a gene; V was cut back by 6 bases and J by 4 bases. CDR1 and CDR2 (germline): WNHNN, SYGVQD (reference sequence). Here the CDR3 reads CASSRGTTGRADTQYF. The CDR3 DNA sequence: TGCGCCAGCAGCCGGGGAACGACAGGGAGAGCAGATACGCAGTATTTT.

The chain joins TRBV7-3 to TRBJ2-3, with TRBD2 identical over 7 bases. This CDR3 spans 15 amino acids. Trimming cost V 4 bases and J 0 bases; bases outside gene matches: 4. Germline CDR1 and CDR2: SGHTA and FQGTGA. Here the CDR3 DNA reads TGTGCCAGCAGCTGGAGCGGGGAGAGCACAGATACGCAGTATTTT. It translates to CASSWSGESTDTQYF.

This clone was counted once. This rearrangement joins TRBV29-1 to TRBJ1-2, with D hard to call. The germline V gene encodes CDR1 SQVTM and CDR2 ANQGSEA. V was trimmed by 3 bases and J by 2 bases, leaving 7 bases between them. The CDR3 covers 12 residues. CDR3 loop: CSVDGGNYGYTF. The CDR3, as DNA: TGCAGCGTTGATGGAGGGAACTATGGCTACACCTTC.

This clone was counted a single time. This chain uses TRBV2 with TRBJ2-2; TRBD2 matches at 9 bases. The CDR3 runs 16 residues. Losses at the gene ends were 6 bases for V and 5 bases for J; bases not matched to a gene: 10. The germline V gene has CDR1 SNHLY and CDR2 FYNNEI. The CDR3 DNA reads as TGTGCCAGCAGGGCCGGGACTAGCTCTGGTACCGGGGAGCTGTTTTTT. Protein: CASRAGTSSGTGELFF.

This clone was recorded once. V and J are TRBV18 and TRBJ2-2; 7 bases are shared with TRBD2. This CDR3 region has 17 residues. With 3 bases clipped from V and 1 base from J, the junction kept 8 bases outside the gene matches. The germline CDR1 and CDR2 sequences are KGHSH and LQKENI. The CDR3 loop reads CASSPRAGVGNTGELFF. For the CDR3, the DNA is TGTGCCAGCTCACCGCGGGCGGGAGTTGGGAACACCGGGGAGCTGTTTTTT.

This chain connects TRBV5-1 to TRBJ2-2; TRBD2 is a possible D gene (6 bases). The CDR3 loop spans 13 amino acids. The germline V and J ends were trimmed by 2 bases and 8 bases, with 10 bases remaining between them. In germline, CDR1 is SGHRS, CDR2 YFSETQ. The CDR3 DNA reads TGCGCCAGCAGCTTACCTAGCGATGGGGAGCTGTTTTTT. Translation: CASSLPSDGELFF.

V usage is TRBV9 and J usage is TRBJ2-7, with a possible D match to TRBD1 (6 bases). The germline CDR1 and CDR2 sequences are SGDLS and YYNGEE. V dropped 0 bases and J dropped 4 bases, with 17 bases sitting between them. The CDR3 contains 16 residues. The CDR3 DNA follows: TGTGCCAGCAGCGTAGGTCGTACAGGGTTCTTTTACGAGCAGTACTTC. Amino acid sequence: CASSVGRTGFFYEQYF.

The rearrangement joins TRBV5-1 to TRBJ1-1; D gene unclear. The CDR3 contains 16 residues. Germline CDR1 is SGHRS and CDR2 is YFSETQ. Between the trimmed V and J ends, which lost 4 bases and 1 base, there was a span of 17 bases. CDR3: CASSPREGLGNTEAFF. In nucleotides, the CDR3 is TGCGCCAGCAGCCCCCGGGAGGGTCTAGGGAACACTGAAGCTTTCTTT. Variable domain in full (rest from reference TRBV5-1 and TRBJ1-1): KAGVTQTPRYLIKTRGQQVTLSCSPISGHRSVSWYQQTPGQGLQFLFEYFSETQRNKGNFPGRFSGRQFSNSRSEMNVSTLELGDSALYLCASSPREGLGNTEAFFGQGTRLTVV.

Only a few counts were recorded for this clone. The rearrangement uses TRBV10-3 and TRBJ1-1; TRBD1 matches 9 bases. The germline V gene encodes CDR1 ENHRY and CDR2 SYGVKD. V was clipped by 4 bases and J by 0 bases; unmatched bases: 3. The CDR3 is 15 residues long. This CDR3 reads CAISARTGVNTEAFF. CDR3 bases: TGTGCCATCAGTGCTCGGACAGGGGTGAACACTGAAGCTTTCTTT.

The CDR3 region has the DNA TGTGCCAGCAGCTATTTCGGGGATGGCTACACCTTC. Amino acid sequence: CASSYFGDGYTF. The chain is built from TRBV5-8 and TRBJ1-2; D call uncertain. The germline gives CDR1 SGHTS, CDR2 YDEGEE. Trimming shortened V by 3 bases and J by 6 bases, and 9 bases separated the two germline ends. This CDR3 comprises 12 residues.

A single count supports this clone. The chain is built from TRBV4-1 and TRBJ2-1; D may be TRBD1 (5 bases). This CDR3 is 12 amino acids long. Germline values: CDR1 MGHRA, CDR2 YSYEKL. V was pared by 7 bases and J by 10 bases, with 14 bases between. The CDR3 coding sequence is TGCGCCAGCAAGCCAAGTAGGGGCGAGCAGTTCTTC. It encodes CASKPSRGEQFF.

The CDR3 nucleotides read TGTGCCAGCAGCGTGGGGAGGGAAAAACTGTTTTTT. The encoded protein is CASSVGREKLFF. V and J are TRBV12-3 or TRBV12-4 and TRBJ1-4; D gene unclear. This CDR3 spans 12 amino acids. Trimming pared 6 bases from V and 8 bases from J, leaving 10 bases between.

The chain uses TRBV21-1 and TRBJ2-1; no DNA check was done on the table's D call, TRBD2. TRBV21-1 is marked as a pseudogene. There are 16 residues in the CDR3. CDR3 sequence: CASSKKTDKKYNEQFF. DNA for the CDR3: TGTGCCAGCAGCAAAAAGACTGATAAAAAATACAATGAGCAGTTCTTC.

CDR3 in DNA: TGTGCCAGCAGTTTGCAGAATAATCAGCCCCAGCATTTT. This encodes CASSLQNNQPQHF. This chain joins TRBV6-6 and TRBJ1-5; D is undetermined. This CDR3 has 13 amino acids. Germline assignment: CDR1 MNHNY and CDR2 SVGAGI (reference sequence). The V and J ends lost 4 bases and 4 bases respectively, with 8 bases between them.

The chain uses TRBV10-2 and TRBJ2-7, with 13 bases that match TRBD2. This CDR3 has 18 amino acids. Trimming took 5 bases from V and 3 from J; bases not matched to a gene: 13. CDR1 and CDR2 (germline): WSHSY, SAAADI. CDR3 residues: CASSPSYYGTSGVYEQYF. The CDR3 bases are TGCGCCAGCAGTCCATCCTACTACGGGACTAGCGGGGTCTACGAGCAGTACTTC.

The CDR3 sequence: CASSPSGRAYEQYF. CDR3 DNA sequence: TGTGCCAGCAGCCCATCGGGCAGGGCCTACGAGCAGTACTTC. V is TRBV13 and J is TRBJ2-7; D may be TRBD1 (5 bases). CDR3 length: 14 amino acids. V lost 5 bases, J lost 2 bases, and 13 bases lay in between. The V gene's germline CDR1 is PRHDT and CDR2 FYEKMQ (reference sequence).

The V call is TRBV6-2 or TRBV6-3, the J call TRBJ2-7; 7 bases align to TRBD2. The germline CDR1 and CDR2 sequences are MNHEY and SVGEGT. This CDR3 spans 14 amino acids. V was clipped by 4 bases and J by 3 bases; unmatched bases: 6. The CDR3 DNA follows: TGTGCCAGCAGTTTACGAGCGGGGAGCTACGAGCAGTACTTC. Translating it yields CASSLRAGSYEQYF.

This chain uses TRBV7-2 with TRBJ2-7, with D tentatively TRBD2 (5 bases). Germline lookup yields CDR1 SGHTA and CDR2 FQGNSA. The CDR3 spans 15 residues. Trimming removed 5 bases from V and 3 bases from J, with 17 bases in between. CDR3 in amino acids: CASSPQPGVHYEQYF. The DNA for the CDR3 is TGTGCCAGCAGCCCCCAACCCGGGGTCCACTACGAGCAGTACTTC.

This clone has just one count. The chain has TRBV29-1 and TRBJ1-1; 7 bases are a match to TRBD1. This CDR3 contains 14 residues. After removal of 4 bases from V and 2 bases from J, the junction contained 7 bases not matched to a gene. CDR1 and CDR2 from the germline V gene are SQVTM and ANQGSEA. The CDR3 loop reads CSVGRDRLNTEAFF. The CDR3 DNA reads TGCAGCGTTGGCAGGGACAGATTAAACACTGAAGCTTTCTTT.